The 14 T cell receptor beta chains below all came from one sample that was sequenced in a study of blood T cell repertoires in COVID-19. Only in-frame clones appear in the TCRdb table, and some are missing; sequencing was by immunoSEQ multiplex PCR. The table lists over 75,000 clones, around nine tenths of them singletons. The sample was peripheral blood. Receptors were obtained from a man aged 60 to 75 with acute or convalescent COVID-19.

The chain uses TRBV19 and TRBJ1-5; tentatively, D is TRBD1 (5 bases). Germline CDR1 is LNHDA and CDR2 is SQIVND (reference sequence). The CDR3 runs 18 residues. V was pared by 6 bases and J by 1 base, with 22 bases between. CDR3 nucleotides: TGTGCCAGTAGGAGGGAACACAATGGGGGGGTGAGCAATCAGCCCCAGCATTTT. This gives the protein CASRREHNGGVSNQPQHF.

The V gene is TRBV7-8, the J gene TRBJ2-6, with 7 bases fitting TRBD1. Germline assignment: CDR1 SGHVS and CDR2 FQNEAQ. Trimming took 3 bases from V and 3 from J; bases not matched to a gene: 2. This CDR3 is 15 amino acids long. CDR3 DNA: TGTGCCAGCAGCTTTGACAGGGTTGGGGCCAACGTCCTGACTTTC. Its translation is CASSFDRVGANVLTF.

Turning to this clone: Other DNA sequences of this sample code for an identical CDR3. The gene calls are TRBV7-9 and TRBJ2-5; D remains unclear. Trimming left V 4 bases short and J 4 bases short, with 7 bases between. The CDR3 extends over 12 amino acids. Per germline, CDR1 SEHNR and CDR2 FQNEAQ (reference sequence). Here the CDR3 reads CASSSSVETQYF. The DNA for the CDR3 is TGTGCCAGCAGCTCGTCGGTAGAGACCCAGTACTTC.

The rearrangement joins TRBV28 to TRBJ1-3, with a possible D match to TRBD1 (6 bases). The germline V gene encodes CDR1 MDHEN and CDR2 SYDVKM. This CDR3 comprises 13 residues. The V and J ends lost 7 bases and 1 base respectively, with 8 bases between them. Written as DNA, the CDR3 is TGTGCCAGCATGGGGACATCTGGAAACACCATATATTTT. It is translated as CASMGTSGNTIYF. The whole variable domain, filled in from reference TRBV28 and TRBJ1-3, reads DVKVTQSSRYLVKRTGEKVFLECVQDMDHENMFWYRQDPGLGLRLIYFSYDVKMKEKGDIPEGYSVSREKKERFSLILESASTNQTSMYLCASMGTSGNTIYFGEGSWLTVV.

V is TRBV14 and J is TRBJ2-7, with 11 positions matching TRBD1. Germline CDR1 is SGHDN and CDR2 is FVKESK. V lost 6 bases and J lost 4; bases outside the gene matches: 2. The CDR3 is 13 residues long. Here the CDR3 reads CASRGQGEYEQYF. In nucleotides, the CDR3 is TGTGCCAGCAGGGGACAGGGGGAATACGAGCAGTACTTC.

The rearrangement joins TRBV10-1 to TRBJ1-4; D remains unclear. Trimming cost V 5 bases and J 8 bases, with 12 bases left between them. Germline V gene sequence: CDR1 WNHNN, CDR2 SYGVQD (reference sequence). The CDR3 is 13 amino acids. As DNA, the CDR3 is TGCGCCAGCAGTCGAGCAGCCGGGGAAAAACTGTTTTTT. It yields the protein CASSRAAGEKLFF.

This clone was seen a single time. The chain combines TRBV28 with TRBJ1-5, with 12 bases matching TRBD1. Germline V gives CDR1 MDHEN, CDR2 SYDVKM. The CDR3 loop spans 15 amino acids. Trimming cost V 7 bases and J 7 bases; bases outside gene matches: 8. This chain's CDR3 is CASTGTGGVGQPQHF. In DNA, the CDR3 is TGTGCCAGCACCGGGACAGGGGGCGTGGGGCAGCCCCAGCATTTT.

The chain joins TRBV4-2 to TRBJ2-1; possible D gene TRBD2, 6 bases. Per germline, CDR1 LGHNA and CDR2 YNFKEQ. V lost 1 base and J lost 4, with 11 bases in between. This CDR3 has 15 amino acids. The DNA of the CDR3 is TGTGCCAGCAGCCAAGCCCGGGAGTGGTACAATGAGCAGTTCTTC. Its protein is CASSQAREWYNEQFF.

CDR3 nucleotides: TGTGCCAGCAGTTCGGGCAGGGGAATCAACACTGAAGCTTTCTTT. Residues: CASSSGRGINTEAFF. This chain joins TRBV5-8 and TRBJ1-1; D perhaps matches TRBD1 (6 bases). The length of the CDR3 is 15 residues. The germline V gene has CDR1 SGHTS and CDR2 YDEGEE. V was cut by 5 bases and J by 2 bases, with 16 bases left in between.

The chain employs TRBV7-3 and TRBJ2-2, with D tentatively TRBD2 (5 bases). CDR1 and CDR2 from the germline V gene are SGHTA and FQGTGA. The CDR3 extends over 15 amino acids. V lost 0 bases and J 7 bases, leaving 12 bases between the germline ends. The CDR3 sequence: CASSLTESGVGELFF. CDR3 sequence (DNA): TGTGCCAGCAGCTTAACCGAGAGCGGAGTCGGGGAGCTGTTTTTT.

This clone was seen only once. The CDR3 loop is CASSQEQGSFNIQYF. CDR3 DNA: TGCGCCAGCAGCCAAGAACAGGGATCGTTTAACATTCAGTACTTC. V is TRBV4-3 and J is TRBJ2-4, with D maybe TRBD1 (6 bases). V was cut by 0 bases and J by 7 bases, with 13 bases left in between. The CDR3 spans 15 residues. The germline gives CDR1 LGHNA, CDR2 YSLEER.

This chain links TRBV6-5 with TRBJ2-7; 13 bases are shared with TRBD2. Germline V gives CDR1 MNHEY, CDR2 SVGAGI. The CDR3 totals 15 residues. The J segment lost 4 bases and the V segment lost 5 bases, leaving 5 bases of the junction unmatched. The CDR3 sequence: CASSPWTSGSYEQYF. The CDR3 nucleotides are TGTGCCAGCAGTCCCTGGACTAGCGGGAGTTACGAGCAGTACTTC.

On this clone: The junction departs from germline at one end; a sequencing error may be responsible. The chain uses TRBV7-3 and TRBJ1-5; D is unresolved. Germline assignment: CDR1 SGHTA and CDR2 FQGTGA. This CDR3 is built from 13 residues. The CDR3 sequence is CASSLTSDQPQHF. Written as DNA, the CDR3 is TGTGCCAGCAGCCTAACCAGCGATCAGCCCCAGCATTTT.

DNA for the CDR3: TGTGCCAGCAGCATCGGGACTAGCAACGAGCAGTACTTC. As protein: CASSIGTSNEQYF. The chain employs TRBV9 and TRBJ2-7, with 9 bases aligning to TRBD2. The CDR3 contains 13 residues. V was clipped by 4 bases and J by 5 bases; unmatched bases: 4. In germline, CDR1 is SGDLS, CDR2 YYNGEE. The full variable domain, rest sourced from reference TRBV9 and TRBJ2-7, is DSGVTQTPKHLITATGQRVTLRCSPRSGDLSVYWYQQSLDQGLQFLIQYYNGEERAKGNILERFSAQQFPDLHSELNLSSLELGDSALYFCASSIGTSNEQYFGPGTRLTVT.